This entry lists 24 T cell receptor beta chains sequenced from one sample in a study of chemoradiotherapy in HPV16-positive cancers. Produced via immunoSEQ multiplex PCR; TCRdb's table is partial and in-frame only. The table records approximately 34,000 clones, approximately 90% of them present only once. Sequencing was performed on blood, taken from a patient who underwent chemoradiotherapy. These receptors were obtained from a human donor with HPV-associated anogenital cancer.

This chain joins TRBV6-4 and TRBJ2-1; tentatively, D is TRBD2 (5 bases). V was pared by 0 bases and J by 12 bases, with 21 bases between. CDR1 and CDR2 from the germline V gene are MRHNA and SNTAGT. The CDR3 sequence is 16 residues long. In nucleotides, the CDR3 is TGTGCCAGCAGTGACTCGAATAGAGGACTCCAAACTTTGCAGTTCTTC. Translation: CASSDSNRGLQTLQFF.

The chain has TRBV28 and TRBJ1-3; D gene ambiguous. This CDR3 comprises 12 residues. Trimming cost V 3 bases and J 6 bases, with 6 bases left between them. CDR1 MDHEN and CDR2 SYDVKM come from the germline V gene. Here the CDR3 reads CASSFNLNTIYF. The CDR3 nucleotides read TGTGCCAGCAGTTTTAATCTAAACACCATATATTTT.

This chain links TRBV7-3 with TRBJ2-5, with a possible D match to TRBD2 (6 bases). Germline-derived CDR1 and CDR2 are SGHTA and FQGTGA. CDR3 length equals 15 residues. V lost 2 bases and J 1 base, leaving 11 bases between the germline ends. The CDR3 sequence is CASSLLGGSQETQYF. The CDR3 DNA reads TGTGCCAGCAGCTTACTCGGAGGGAGCCAAGAGACCCAGTACTTC.

The chain carries TRBV4-3 and TRBJ2-7; TRBD2 matches 7 bases. The CDR3 totals 15 residues. V lost 0 bases to trimming and J lost 3 bases; unmatched junction nucleotides: 5. Germline CDR1 reads LGHNA; CDR2 reads YSLEER. CDR3 sequence: CASSQDLAGGYEQYF. The CDR3 DNA follows: TGCGCCAGCAGCCAAGACTTAGCGGGTGGCTACGAGCAGTACTTC.

This clone was observed a handful of times. The J gene is TRBJ2-7, the V gene TRBV4-3; TRBD1 agrees at 7 bases. From germline, CDR1 is LGHNA and CDR2 YSLEER. The CDR3 spans 13 residues. The V and J ends lost 4 bases and 4 bases, in that order; junction bases with no gene match: 4. CDR3 DNA sequence: TGCGCCAGCAGCCGAAACAGGGGTTACGAGCAGTACTTC. The encoded protein is CASSRNRGYEQYF.

This rearrangement joins TRBV5-1 to TRBJ2-6; D may be TRBD2 (6 bases). The CDR3 loop spans 19 amino acids. Between the trimmed V and J ends, which lost 0 bases and 0 bases, there was a span of 16 bases. Germline CDR1 SGHRS, CDR2 YFSETQ. In nucleotides, the CDR3 is TGCGCCAGCAGCTTGGCCGGGGCCCTCGGGGGCTCTGGGGCCAACGTCCTGACTTTC. Translating gives CASSLAGALGGSGANVLTF.

Here the CDR3 DNA reads TGTGCCAGCAGCTTATCCGGACATTCGAACACTGAAGCTTTCTTT. It encodes CASSLSGHSNTEAFF. The chain joins TRBV7-2 to TRBJ1-1; the D gene is possibly TRBD1 (5 bases). The CDR3 totals 15 residues. The germline V gene encodes CDR1 SGHTA and CDR2 FQGNSA. The ends were cut back, 2 bases at V and 1 base at J, with 11 bases in the middle.

CDR3: CASTTAGSSYEQYF. In nucleotides, the CDR3 is TGTGCCAGCACCACGGCAGGGTCTTCCTACGAGCAGTACTTC. This chain uses TRBV7-9 with TRBJ2-7; D may be TRBD1 (5 bases). V dropped 7 bases and J dropped 1 base, with 14 bases sitting between them. Germline V CDR1 and CDR2: SEHNR, FQNEAQ (reference sequence). This CDR3 comprises 14 residues.

This chain connects TRBV19 to TRBJ2-3, with 9 bases aligning to TRBD2. Germline CDR1 LNHDA, CDR2 SQIVND (reference sequence). The CDR3 covers 14 residues. Trimming removed 8 bases from V and 2 bases from J; junction bases left unmatched: 5. CDR3 protein: CASRTSAYTDTQYF. As DNA, the CDR3 is TGTGCCAGTCGGACTAGCGCTTACACAGATACGCAGTATTTT.

The V call is TRBV2, the J call TRBJ2-3; a weak D match, TRBD1 (7 bases). Germline V gene lookup returns CDR1 SNHLY and CDR2 FYNNEI. CDR3 length equals 19 residues. V was shortened by 8 bases and J by 8 bases, with 35 bases between the two germline ends. The CDR3 DNA reads as TGTGCCAGCTTACTCCCGCAGGGGGAGGCAGACAAACCGGAGGCTACGCAGTATTTT. Amino acids: CASLLPQGEADKPEATQYF.

This clone was picked up one time. The V gene is TRBV7-2, the J gene TRBJ2-5; no definite D call. CDR1 is SGHTA, CDR2 FQGNSA, per germline. V was pared by 4 bases and J by 7 bases, with 7 bases between. This CDR3 spans 11 amino acids. The CDR3 coding sequence is TGTGCCAGCAGCTCTAGTGGGACCCAGTACTTC. This translates into CASSSSGTQYF.

This chain connects TRBV5-5 to TRBJ2-5; D might be TRBD2 (6 bases). V was cut by 1 base and J by 5 bases, with 9 bases left in between. This CDR3 region has 13 residues. Per the germline V gene, CDR1 is SGHKS and CDR2 is YYEKEE (reference sequence). CDR3 loop: CASSLSGVETQYF. As DNA, the CDR3 is TGTGCCAGCAGCTTGTCGGGGGTGGAGACCCAGTACTTC.

The genes are TRBV29-1 and TRBJ2-3; 7 nucleotides line up with TRBD2. The CDR3 length is 13 residues. Germline assignment: CDR1 SQVTM and CDR2 ANQGSEA. Unmatched junction bases numbered 0, after V lost 2 bases and J lost 1 base. The DNA for the CDR3 is TGCAGCGTTGAACGGGGGGGCACAGATACGCAGTATTTT. It specifies CSVERGGTDTQYF.

The V and J genes are TRBV7-7 and TRBJ2-5, with D unclear. The V end lost 4 bases, the J end lost 7 bases, and 13 bases lay between the germline ends. Germline CDR1 is SSHAT and CDR2 is FNYEAQ (reference sequence). This CDR3 contains 13 residues. CDR3 loop: CASSSDPWGTQYF. The DNA of the CDR3 is TGTGCCAGCAGCTCTGACCCGTGGGGGACCCAGTACTTC.

The gene calls are TRBV4-1 and TRBJ2-7; 11 nucleotides agree with TRBD2. CDR1 and CDR2 (germline): MGHRA, YSYEKL. J lost 0 bases, V lost 1 base, and 8 bases had no gene match. This CDR3 contains 18 residues. In DNA, the CDR3 is TGCGCCAGCAGCCAAGGCGCGGCTAGCGGGAGGCGCTCCTACGAGCAGTACTTC. Protein product: CASSQGAASGRRSYEQYF.

The chain carries TRBV7-6 and TRBJ2-3; D might be TRBD2 (6 bases). The CDR3 runs 13 residues. In germline, CDR1 is SGHVS, CDR2 FNYEAQ. V dropped 3 bases and J dropped 4 bases, with 8 bases sitting between them. CDR3 region: CASSLGGADTQYF. The CDR3 DNA reads TGTGCCAGCAGCTTGGGCGGGGCAGATACGCAGTATTTT.

V usage is TRBV25-1 and J usage is TRBJ2-1; 14 bases match TRBD2. This CDR3 spans 16 amino acids. Germline-derived CDR1 and CDR2 are MGHDK and SYGVNS. J was trimmed by 9 bases and V by 6 bases; bases with no gene match: 10. The CDR3 here is CASSRGLAGGRSEQFF. CDR3 nucleotide sequence: TGTGCCAGCAGCCGAGGACTAGCGGGAGGTCGGAGTGAGCAGTTCTTC.

There are a few counts of this clone. This sequence joins TRBV28 and TRBJ1-5; the match to TRBD1 covers 8 bases. With 2 bases clipped from V and 4 bases from J, the junction kept 10 bases outside the gene matches. The CDR3 is made up of 17 amino acids. Germline V CDR1 and CDR2: MDHEN, SYDVKM. The CDR3 sequence is CASSLRGQGWTNQPQHF. The DNA for the CDR3 is TGTGCCAGCAGTTTAAGAGGACAGGGATGGACAAATCAGCCCCAGCATTTT.

The rearrangement joins TRBV5-1 to TRBJ2-5, with D perhaps TRBD1 or TRBD2 (5 bases each). The CDR3 runs 14 residues. V lost 4 bases, J lost 3 bases, and 13 bases lay in between. Germline-derived CDR1 and CDR2 are SGHRS and YFSETQ. This CDR3 reads CASSPGTREETQYF. In DNA, the CDR3 is TGCGCCAGCAGCCCCGGGACCCGAGAAGAGACCCAGTACTTC. The variable domain in full, with the rest retrieved from reference TRBV5-1 and TRBJ2-5, is KAGVTQTPRYLIKTRGQQVTLSCSPISGHRSVSWYQQTPGQGLQFLFEYFSETQRNKGNFPGRFSGRQFSNSRSEMNVSTLELGDSALYLCASSPGTREETQYFGPGTRLLVL.

About this clone itself: Compared with germline, one end of the junction differs, possibly owing to a read error. This chain connects TRBV15 to TRBJ1-4; D not certain. Germline values: CDR1 LNHNV, CDR2 YYDKDF (reference sequence). This CDR3 contains 12 residues. CDR3: CATSRDQREHNF. For the CDR3, the DNA is TGTGCCACCAGCAGAGATCAAAGGGAACACAATTTT.

This clone appeared a few times. The chain joins TRBV6-1 to TRBJ1-6, with D maybe TRBD1 (6 bases). The CDR3 runs to 16 residues. Trimming took 4 bases from V and 7 from J, leaving 17 bases between them. Germline V gene data show CDR1 as MNHNS and CDR2 as SASEGT. The CDR3 DNA sequence: TGTGCCAGCAGTGCAAGACAGGTGGCGGGGAATTCACCCCTCCACTTT. The encoded protein is CASSARQVAGNSPLHF.

This sequence joins TRBV29-1 and TRBJ1-1, with 7 bases lining up with TRBD1. Germline V lookup: CDR1 SQVTM, CDR2 ANQGSEA. Unmatched junction bases numbered 9, after V lost 8 bases and J lost 0 bases. The CDR3 has 14 residues. As DNA, the CDR3 is TGCAGCTACGGGACAGCCTTTTTGAACACTGAAGCTTTCTTT. This sequence encodes CSYGTAFLNTEAFF.

This clone was recorded once. The chain couples TRBV12-5 to TRBJ2-2, with 8 bases aligning to TRBD1. V was clipped by 3 bases and J by 3 bases; unmatched bases: 6. This CDR3 spans 16 amino acids. Per the germline V gene, CDR1 is LGHNT and CDR2 is FRNRAP. CDR3 loop: CASGFLAGGDTGELFF. The CDR3 bases are TGTGCTAGTGGTTTCTTAGCAGGGGGCGACACCGGGGAGCTGTTTTTT. The whole variable domain, filled in from reference TRBV12-5 and TRBJ2-2, reads DARVTQTPRHKVTEMGQEVTMRCQPILGHNTVFWYRQTMMQGLELLAYFRNRAPLDDSGMPKDRFSAEMPDATLATLKIQPSEPRDSAVYFCASGFLAGGDTGELFFGEGSRLTVL.

The V and J genes are TRBV6-5 and TRBJ2-7; 8 nucleotides match TRBD2. CDR1 and CDR2 from the germline V gene are MNHEY and SVGAGI. V dropped 8 bases and J dropped 2; count of bases not matched to a gene: 11. The CDR3 consists of 15 residues. CDR3 DNA sequence: TGTGCCAGCTCCAAGAGGCTAGCGGGCCCCTACGAGCAGTACTTC. Translated: CASSKRLAGPYEQYF.